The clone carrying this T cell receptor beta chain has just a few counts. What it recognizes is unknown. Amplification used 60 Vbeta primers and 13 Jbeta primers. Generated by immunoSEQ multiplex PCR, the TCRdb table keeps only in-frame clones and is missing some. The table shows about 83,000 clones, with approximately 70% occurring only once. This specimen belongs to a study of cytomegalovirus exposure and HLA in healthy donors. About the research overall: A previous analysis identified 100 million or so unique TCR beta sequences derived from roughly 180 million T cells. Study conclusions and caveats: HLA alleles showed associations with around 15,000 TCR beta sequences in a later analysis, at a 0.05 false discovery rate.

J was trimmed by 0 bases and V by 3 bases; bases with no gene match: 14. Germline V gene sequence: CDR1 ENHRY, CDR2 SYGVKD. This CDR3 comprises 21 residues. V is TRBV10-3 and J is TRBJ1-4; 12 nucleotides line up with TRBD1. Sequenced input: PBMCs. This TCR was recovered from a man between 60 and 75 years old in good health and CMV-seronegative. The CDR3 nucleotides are TGTGCCATCAGTGACATTCTCGGGACAGGGGGCCGGGAGGCAACTAATGAAAAACTGTTTTTT. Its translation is CAISDILGTGGREATNEKLFF.